This section outlines one T cell receptor beta chain sequence together with its context. Generated by immunoSEQ multiplex PCR, the TCRdb table keeps only in-frame clones and is missing some. The repertoire holds under 200,000 clones, with about 90% as singletons. These data are taken from a study of blood T cell repertoires in COVID-19. The overall study: Samples representing acute and convalescent COVID-19 were sourced from the United States, Italy and Spain. T cells, B-cell-depleted T cells, or PBMCs provided the cDNA or gDNA that served as material.

Participant reports of clinical history set cohort assignment. The sequence derives from a woman between 18 and 30 years old who had recovered from COVID-19. The sample comprised PBMCs or T cells enriched from blood (not recorded which).

In DNA, the CDR3 is TGTGCCAGCAGCTTAAACTCAAATCATGGCTACACCTTC. This gives the protein CASSLNSNHGYTF. The rearrangement uses TRBV7-9 and TRBJ1-2; D gene uncertain. Between the trimmed V and J ends, which lost 2 bases and 6 bases, there was a span of 10 bases. CDR3 size: 13 residues. The germline V gene encodes CDR1 SEHNR and CDR2 FQNEAQ (reference sequence).